This T cell receptor (beta chain) was retrieved from a study of CD8 T cells in ankylosing spondylitis. Whole-study results and caveats: Clones linked to disease were reported to show significant enrichment in matched ankylosing spondylitis synovial fluid. The authors found the disease-linked clones to be CD8+ and relatively rare in peripheral blood. Previous work reported some of these motif variants in the synovial fluid and blood of reactive arthritis. Ankylosing spondylitis blood appeared to carry a characteristic TCR beta motif of several highly homologous variants.

As to this clonotype: Its antigen is as yet unknown.

Quantitative 5'-RACE with molecular barcodes produced the TCR beta libraries. MiXCR, applied by TCRdb to the 5' RACE reads, yields one record per CDR3 protein. The sample lists some 700,000 distinct CDR3 sequences; around 19% were seen once. J gave up 4 bases and V 3 bases, and 10 bases lay outside the gene matches. This CDR3 has 17 residues. Material: blood, either unsorted or a sorted T cell fraction (not recorded which). The clonotype comes from a male donor with ankylosing spondylitis. The genes are TRBV12-3 or TRBV12-4 and TRBJ2-5; TRBD1 aligns across 11 bases. The CDR3 DNA follows: TGTGCCAGCAGTTTTGGACAGGGGGCGCTTGTTGGAGAGACCCAGTACTTC. It translates to CASSFGQGALVGETQYF.